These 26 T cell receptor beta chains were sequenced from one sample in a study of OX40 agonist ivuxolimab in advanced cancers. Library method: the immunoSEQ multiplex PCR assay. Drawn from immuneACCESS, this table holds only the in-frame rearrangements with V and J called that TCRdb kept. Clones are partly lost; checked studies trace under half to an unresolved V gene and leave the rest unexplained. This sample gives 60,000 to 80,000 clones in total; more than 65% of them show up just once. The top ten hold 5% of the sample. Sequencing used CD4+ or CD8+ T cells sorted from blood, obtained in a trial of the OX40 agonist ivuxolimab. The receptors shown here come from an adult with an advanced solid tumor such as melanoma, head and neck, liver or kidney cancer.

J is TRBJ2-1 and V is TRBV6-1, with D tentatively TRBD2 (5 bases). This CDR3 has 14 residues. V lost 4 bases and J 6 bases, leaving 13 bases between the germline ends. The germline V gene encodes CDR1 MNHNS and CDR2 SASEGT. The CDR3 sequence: CASSGYTGSNEQFF. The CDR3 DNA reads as TGTGCCAGCAGTGGTTACACGGGATCCAATGAGCAGTTCTTC.

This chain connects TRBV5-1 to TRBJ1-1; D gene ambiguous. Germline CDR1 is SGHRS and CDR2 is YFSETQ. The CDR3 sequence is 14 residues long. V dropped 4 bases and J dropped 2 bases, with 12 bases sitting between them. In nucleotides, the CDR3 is TGCGCCAGCAGCCCGAACATCGGAAACACTGAAGCTTTCTTT. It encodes CASSPNIGNTEAFF.

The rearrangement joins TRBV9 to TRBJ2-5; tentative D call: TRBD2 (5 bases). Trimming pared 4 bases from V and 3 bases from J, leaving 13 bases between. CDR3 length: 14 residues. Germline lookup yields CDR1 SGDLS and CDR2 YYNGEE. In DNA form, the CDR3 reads TGTGCCAGCAGCCCCGGACTCTTGGAAGAGACCCAGTACTTC. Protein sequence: CASSPGLLEETQYF. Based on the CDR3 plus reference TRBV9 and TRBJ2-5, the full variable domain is DSGVTQTPKHLITATGQRVTLRCSPRSGDLSVYWYQQSLDQGLQFLIQYYNGEERAKGNILERFSAQQFPDLHSELNLSSLELGDSALYFCASSPGLLEETQYFGPGTRLLVL.

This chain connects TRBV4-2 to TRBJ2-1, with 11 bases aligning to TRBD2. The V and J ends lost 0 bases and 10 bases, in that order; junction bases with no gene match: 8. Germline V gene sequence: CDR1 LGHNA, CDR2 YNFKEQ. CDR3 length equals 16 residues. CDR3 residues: CASSQEGLAGGKEQFF. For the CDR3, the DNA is TGTGCCAGCAGCCAAGAGGGGCTAGCGGGAGGTAAGGAGCAGTTCTTC.

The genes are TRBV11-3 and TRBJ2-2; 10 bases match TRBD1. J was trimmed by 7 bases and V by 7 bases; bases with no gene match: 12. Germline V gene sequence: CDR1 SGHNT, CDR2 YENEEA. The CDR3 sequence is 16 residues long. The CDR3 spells CASTPPGTGEVGELFF. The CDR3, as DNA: TGTGCCAGCACCCCCCCCGGGACAGGGGAAGTCGGGGAGCTGTTTTTT.

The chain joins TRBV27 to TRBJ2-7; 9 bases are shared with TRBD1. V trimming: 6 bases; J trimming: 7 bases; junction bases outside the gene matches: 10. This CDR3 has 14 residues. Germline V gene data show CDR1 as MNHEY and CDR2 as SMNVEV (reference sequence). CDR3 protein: CASSLGTGRVEQYF. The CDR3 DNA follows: TGTGCCAGCAGCCTAGGGACAGGGAGAGTGGAGCAGTACTTC.

As DNA, the CDR3 is TGTGCCAGCTCACCTCAGAGCTCTAACTATGGCTACACCTTC. Translating it yields CASSPQSSNYGYTF. The chain is built from TRBV18 and TRBJ1-2; D remains ambiguous. Germline V gene lookup returns CDR1 KGHSH and CDR2 LQKENI. This CDR3 region has 14 residues. The V gene lost 3 bases and the J gene lost 0 bases, with 8 bases spanning the gap. Full variable domain (rest looked up from reference TRBV18 and TRBJ1-2): NAGVMQNPRHLVRRRGQEARLRCSPMKGHSHVYWYRQLPEEGLKFMVYLQKENIIDESGMPKERFSAEFPKEGPSILRIQQVVRGDSAAYFCASSPQSSNYGYTFGSGTRLTVV.

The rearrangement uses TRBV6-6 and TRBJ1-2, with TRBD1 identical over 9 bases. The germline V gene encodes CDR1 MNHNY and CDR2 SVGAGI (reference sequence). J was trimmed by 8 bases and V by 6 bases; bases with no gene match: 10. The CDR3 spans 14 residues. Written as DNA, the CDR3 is TGTGCCAGCAGCCCGAGGACAGGGGCGGGAGGCTACACCTTC. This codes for CASSPRTGAGGYTF.

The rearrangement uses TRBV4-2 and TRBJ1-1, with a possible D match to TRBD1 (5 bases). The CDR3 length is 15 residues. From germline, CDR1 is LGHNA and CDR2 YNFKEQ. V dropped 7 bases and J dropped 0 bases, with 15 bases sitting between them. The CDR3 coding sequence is TGTGCCAGCACCCACCTTGGGGCTTTGAACACTGAAGCTTTCTTT. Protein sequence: CASTHLGALNTEAFF.

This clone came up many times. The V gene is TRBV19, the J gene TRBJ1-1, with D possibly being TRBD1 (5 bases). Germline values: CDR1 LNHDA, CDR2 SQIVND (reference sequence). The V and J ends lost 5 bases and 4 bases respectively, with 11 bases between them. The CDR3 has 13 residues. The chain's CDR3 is CASSWGVGTEAFF. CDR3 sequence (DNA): TGTGCCAGTAGTTGGGGGGTTGGCACTGAAGCTTTCTTT.

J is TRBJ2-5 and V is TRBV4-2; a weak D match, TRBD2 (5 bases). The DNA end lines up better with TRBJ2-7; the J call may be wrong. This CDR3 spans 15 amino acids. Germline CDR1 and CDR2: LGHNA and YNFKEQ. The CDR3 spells CASSQDFASFDEQYF. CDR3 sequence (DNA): TGTGCCAGCAGCCAAGATTTTGCTAGCTTCGACGAGCAGTACTTC.

The CDR3 region is CAIGTSGRDTQYF. As DNA, the CDR3 is TGTGCCATCGGGACTAGCGGGAGGGATACGCAGTATTTT. The gene calls are TRBV10-3 and TRBJ2-3, with 15 bases matching TRBD2. The V segment lost 8 bases and the J segment 6 bases; nucleotides outside the gene matches: 0. The CDR3 has 13 amino acids. Germline CDR1 ENHRY, CDR2 SYGVKD.

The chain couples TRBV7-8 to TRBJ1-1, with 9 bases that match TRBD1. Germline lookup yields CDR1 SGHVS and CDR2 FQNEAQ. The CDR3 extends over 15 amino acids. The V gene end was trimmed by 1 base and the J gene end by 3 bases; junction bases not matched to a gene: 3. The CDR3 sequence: CASSLVGQGYTEAFF. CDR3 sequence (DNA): TGTGCCAGCAGCTTAGTAGGACAGGGGTACACTGAAGCTTTCTTT.

The CDR3 DNA reads TGTGCCAGCAACGACAGGGGAGGAGGCGCGTGGGGCTACACCTTC. Encoded protein: CASNDRGGGAWGYTF. The V and J genes are TRBV19 and TRBJ1-2; 8 bases fit TRBD1. Germline CDR1 reads LNHDA; CDR2 reads SQIVND (reference sequence). This CDR3 is built from 15 residues. J lost 8 bases, V lost 9 bases, and 17 bases had no gene match. Looking up the rest from reference TRBV19 and TRBJ1-2 gives the full variable domain: DGGITQSPKYLFRKEGQNVTLSCEQNLNHDAMYWYRQDPGQGLRLIYYSQIVNDFQKGDIAEGYSVSREKKESFPLTVTSAQKNPTAFYLCASNDRGGGAWGYTFGSGTRLTVV.

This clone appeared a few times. Here the CDR3 DNA reads TGTGCCTGGGGAGGACTAGCGGGAGGGCCGGACACCGGGGAGCTGTTTTTT. Amino acid sequence: CAWGGLAGGPDTGELFF. This chain links TRBV30 with TRBJ2-2; TRBD2 matches at 15 bases. In germline, CDR1 is GTSNPN, CDR2 SVGIG (reference sequence). The CDR3 loop spans 17 amino acids. V was pared by 5 bases and J by 3 bases, with 7 bases of the junction left unmatched.

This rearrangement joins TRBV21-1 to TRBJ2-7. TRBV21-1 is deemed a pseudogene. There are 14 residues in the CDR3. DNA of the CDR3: TGTGCCAGCAGGAACTCCGGGACGTCCTACGAGCAGTACTTC. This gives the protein CASRNSGTSYEQYF.

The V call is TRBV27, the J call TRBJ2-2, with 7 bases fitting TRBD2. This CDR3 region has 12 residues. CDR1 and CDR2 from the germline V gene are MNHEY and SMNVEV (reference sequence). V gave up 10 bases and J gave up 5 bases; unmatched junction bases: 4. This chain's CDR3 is CATWGGTGELFF. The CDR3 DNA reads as TGTGCCACCTGGGGGGGGACCGGGGAGCTGTTTTTT.

The CDR3 is CASSDQGRTHNEQFF. The CDR3 coding sequence is TGTGCCAGCAGTGACCAGGGCCGAACCCACAATGAGCAGTTCTTC. The chain combines TRBV6-1 with TRBJ2-1, with D possibly TRBD1 on 5 matching bases. The CDR3 is 15 residues long. Per germline, CDR1 MNHNS and CDR2 SASEGT. V lost 3 bases, J lost 5 bases, and 14 bases lay in between.

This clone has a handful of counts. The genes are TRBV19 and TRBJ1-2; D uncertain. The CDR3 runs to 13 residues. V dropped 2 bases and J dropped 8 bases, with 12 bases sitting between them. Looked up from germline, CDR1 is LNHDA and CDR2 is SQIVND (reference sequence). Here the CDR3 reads CASSIRGSGGYTF. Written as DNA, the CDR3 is TGTGCCAGTAGTATACGGGGATCAGGCGGCTACACCTTC.

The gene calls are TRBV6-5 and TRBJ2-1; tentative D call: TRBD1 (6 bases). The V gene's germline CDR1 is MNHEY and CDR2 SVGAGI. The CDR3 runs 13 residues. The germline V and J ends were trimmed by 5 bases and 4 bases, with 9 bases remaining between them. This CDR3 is CASSMDRYNEQFF. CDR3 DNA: TGTGCCAGCAGTATGGACAGATACAATGAGCAGTTCTTC.

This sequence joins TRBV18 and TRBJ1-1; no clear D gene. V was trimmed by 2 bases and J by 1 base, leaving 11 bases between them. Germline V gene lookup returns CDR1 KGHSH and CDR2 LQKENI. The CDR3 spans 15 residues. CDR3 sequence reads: CASSPIGQTNTEAFF. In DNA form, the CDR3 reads TGTGCCAGCTCACCAATAGGGCAGACGAACACTGAAGCTTTCTTT.

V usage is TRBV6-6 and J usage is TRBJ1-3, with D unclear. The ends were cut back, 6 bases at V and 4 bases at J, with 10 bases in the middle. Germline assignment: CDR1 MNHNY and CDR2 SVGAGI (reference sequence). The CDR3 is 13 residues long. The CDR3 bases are TGTGCCAGCAGCCGCGGGGAAGGAAACACCATATATTTT. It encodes CASSRGEGNTIYF.

The CDR3 reads CASSDSRGARTEAFF. CDR3 nucleotide sequence: TGTGCCAGCAGCGACAGTCGCGGGGCGCGTACTGAAGCTTTCTTT. The V call is TRBV5-6, the J call TRBJ1-1; TRBD1 is a possible D gene (5 bases). Germline assignment: CDR1 SGHDT and CDR2 YYEEEE. This CDR3 contains 15 residues. Trimming took off 4 bases at V and 5 bases at J, with 18 bases between the two ends. Filled out from reference TRBV5-6 and TRBJ1-1, the complete variable domain reads DAGVTQSPTHLIKTRGQQVTLRCSPKSGHDTVSWYQQALGQGPQFIFQYYEEEERQRGNFPDRFSGHQFPNYSSELNVNALLLGDSALYLCASSDSRGARTEAFFGQGTRLTVV.

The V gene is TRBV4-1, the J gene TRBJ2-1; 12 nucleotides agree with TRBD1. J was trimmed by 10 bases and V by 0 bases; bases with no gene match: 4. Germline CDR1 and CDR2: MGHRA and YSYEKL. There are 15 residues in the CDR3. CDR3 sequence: CASSQDGTGGNEQFF. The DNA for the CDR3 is TGCGCCAGCAGCCAAGATGGGACAGGGGGCAACGAGCAGTTCTTC.

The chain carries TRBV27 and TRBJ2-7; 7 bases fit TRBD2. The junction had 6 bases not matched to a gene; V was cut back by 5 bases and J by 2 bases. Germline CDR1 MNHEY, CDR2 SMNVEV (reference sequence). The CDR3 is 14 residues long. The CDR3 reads CASSPTSAAYEQYF. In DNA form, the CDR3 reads TGTGCCAGCAGTCCCACTAGCGCCGCCTACGAGCAGTACTTC.

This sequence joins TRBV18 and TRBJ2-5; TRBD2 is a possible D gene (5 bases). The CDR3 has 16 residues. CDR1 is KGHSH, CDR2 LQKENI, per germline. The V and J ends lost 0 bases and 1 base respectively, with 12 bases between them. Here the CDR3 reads CASSPPDGLTQETQYF. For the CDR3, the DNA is TGTGCCAGCTCACCACCGGACGGACTGACCCAAGAGACCCAGTACTTC. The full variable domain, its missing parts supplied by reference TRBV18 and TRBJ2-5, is NAGVMQNPRHLVRRRGQEARLRCSPMKGHSHVYWYRQLPEEGLKFMVYLQKENIIDESGMPKERFSAEFPKEGPSILRIQQVVRGDSAAYFCASSPPDGLTQETQYFGPGTRLLVL.